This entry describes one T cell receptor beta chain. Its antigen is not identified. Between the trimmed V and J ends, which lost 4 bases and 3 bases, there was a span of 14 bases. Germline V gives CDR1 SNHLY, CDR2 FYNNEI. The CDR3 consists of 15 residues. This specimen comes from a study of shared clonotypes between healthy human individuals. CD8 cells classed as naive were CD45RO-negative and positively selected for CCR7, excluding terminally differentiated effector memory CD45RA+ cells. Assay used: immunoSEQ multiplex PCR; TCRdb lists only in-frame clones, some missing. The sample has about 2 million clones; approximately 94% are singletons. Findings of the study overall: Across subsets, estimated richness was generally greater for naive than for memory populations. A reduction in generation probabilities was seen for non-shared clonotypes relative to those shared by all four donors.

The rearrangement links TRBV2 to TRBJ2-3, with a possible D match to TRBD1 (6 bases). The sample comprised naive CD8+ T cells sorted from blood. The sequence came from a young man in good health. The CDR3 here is CASSVYRQGTDTQYF. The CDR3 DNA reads TGTGCCAGCAGTGTATATCGGCAGGGGACAGATACGCAGTATTTT.